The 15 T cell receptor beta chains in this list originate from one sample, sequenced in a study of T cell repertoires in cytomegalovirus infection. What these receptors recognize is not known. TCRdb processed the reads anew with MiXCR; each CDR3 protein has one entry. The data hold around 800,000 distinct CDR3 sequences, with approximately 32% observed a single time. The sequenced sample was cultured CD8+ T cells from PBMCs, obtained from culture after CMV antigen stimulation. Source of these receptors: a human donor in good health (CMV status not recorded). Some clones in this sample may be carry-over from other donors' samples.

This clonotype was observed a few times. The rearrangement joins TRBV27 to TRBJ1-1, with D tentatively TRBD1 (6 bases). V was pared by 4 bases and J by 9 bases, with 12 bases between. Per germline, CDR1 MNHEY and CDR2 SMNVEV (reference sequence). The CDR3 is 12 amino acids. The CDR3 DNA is TGTGCCAGCAGTTCCGGAACAGGGAAAGCTTTCTTT. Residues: CASSSGTGKAFF.

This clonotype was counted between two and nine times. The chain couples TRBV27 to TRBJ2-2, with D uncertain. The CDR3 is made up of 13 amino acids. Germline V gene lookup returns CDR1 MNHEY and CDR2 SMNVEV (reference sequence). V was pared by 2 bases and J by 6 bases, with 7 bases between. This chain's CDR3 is CASSLIPPGELFF. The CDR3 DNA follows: TGTGCCAGCAGTTTAATCCCTCCCGGGGAGCTGTTTTTT.

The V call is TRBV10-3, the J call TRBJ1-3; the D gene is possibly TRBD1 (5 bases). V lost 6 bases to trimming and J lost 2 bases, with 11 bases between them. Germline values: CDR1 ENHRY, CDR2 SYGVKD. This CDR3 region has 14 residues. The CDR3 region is CAIRVGLTGNTIYF. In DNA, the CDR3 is TGTGCCATCAGAGTGGGGCTAACTGGAAACACCATATATTTT.

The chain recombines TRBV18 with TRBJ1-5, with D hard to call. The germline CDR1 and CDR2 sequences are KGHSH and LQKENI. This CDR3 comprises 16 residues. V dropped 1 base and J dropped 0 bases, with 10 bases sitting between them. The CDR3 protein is CASSPRYLDSNQPQHF. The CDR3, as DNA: TGTGCCAGCTCACCACGGTATTTGGATAGCAATCAGCCCCAGCATTTT.

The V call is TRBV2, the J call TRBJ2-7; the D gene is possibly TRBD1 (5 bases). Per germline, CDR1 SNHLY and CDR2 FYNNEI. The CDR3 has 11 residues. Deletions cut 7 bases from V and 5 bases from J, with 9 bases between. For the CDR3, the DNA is TGTGCCAGCACCAGGGCCGACGAGCAGTACTTC. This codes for CASTRADEQYF.

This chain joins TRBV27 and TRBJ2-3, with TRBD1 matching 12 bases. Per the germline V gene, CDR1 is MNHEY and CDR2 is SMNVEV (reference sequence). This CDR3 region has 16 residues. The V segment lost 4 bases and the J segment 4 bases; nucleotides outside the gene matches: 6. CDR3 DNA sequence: TGTGCCAGCAGTTGGGGACAGGGGGCCCCCCCAGATACGCAGTATTTT. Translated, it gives CASSWGQGAPPDTQYF.

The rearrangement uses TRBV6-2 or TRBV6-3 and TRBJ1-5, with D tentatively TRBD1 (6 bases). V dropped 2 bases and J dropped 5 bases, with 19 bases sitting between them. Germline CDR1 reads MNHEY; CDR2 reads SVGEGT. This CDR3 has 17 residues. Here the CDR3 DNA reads TGTGCCAGCAGTTACGTTGGGGTCAGGGGCGCGGATCAGCCCCAGCATTTT. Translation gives CASSYVGVRGADQPQHF.

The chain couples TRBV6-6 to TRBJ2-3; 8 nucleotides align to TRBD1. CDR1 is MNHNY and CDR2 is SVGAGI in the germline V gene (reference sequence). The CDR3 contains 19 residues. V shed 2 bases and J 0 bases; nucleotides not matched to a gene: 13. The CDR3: CASSYPRQGPSPSTDTQYF. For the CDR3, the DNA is TGTGCCAGCAGTTACCCAAGACAGGGGCCCAGCCCCAGCACAGATACGCAGTATTTT.

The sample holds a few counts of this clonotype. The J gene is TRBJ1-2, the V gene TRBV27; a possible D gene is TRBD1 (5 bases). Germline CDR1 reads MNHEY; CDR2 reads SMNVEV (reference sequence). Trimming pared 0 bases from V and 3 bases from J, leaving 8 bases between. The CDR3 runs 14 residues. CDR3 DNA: TGTGCCAGCAGTTTATCGGGGGAGTACTATGGCTACACCTTC. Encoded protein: CASSLSGEYYGYTF.

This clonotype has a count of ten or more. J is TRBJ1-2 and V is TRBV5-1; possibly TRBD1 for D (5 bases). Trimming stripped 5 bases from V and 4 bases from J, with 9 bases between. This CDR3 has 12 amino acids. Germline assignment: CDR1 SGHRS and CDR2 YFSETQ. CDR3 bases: TGCGCCAGCAGTTCCGGGACCTATGGCTACACCTTC. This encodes CASSSGTYGYTF.

The CDR3 bases are TGTGCCAGTAGTATGCAGGGGGCTAGGGGCAATCAGCCCCAGCATTTT. It is translated as CASSMQGARGNQPQHF. The rearrangement uses TRBV19 and TRBJ1-5, with 8 bases matching TRBD1. Germline V gene lookup returns CDR1 LNHDA and CDR2 SQIVND (reference sequence). The J segment lost 2 bases and the V segment lost 3 bases, leaving 6 bases of the junction unmatched. CDR3 size: 16 residues.

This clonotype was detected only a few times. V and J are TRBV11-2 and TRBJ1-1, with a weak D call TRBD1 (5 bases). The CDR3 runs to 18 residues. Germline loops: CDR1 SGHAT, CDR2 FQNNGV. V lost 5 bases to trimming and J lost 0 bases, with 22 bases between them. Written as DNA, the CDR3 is TGTGCCAGCAGCATTAGCCGGGGGGAGAGTCGGATGAACACTGAAGCTTTCTTT. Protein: CASSISRGESRMNTEAFF.

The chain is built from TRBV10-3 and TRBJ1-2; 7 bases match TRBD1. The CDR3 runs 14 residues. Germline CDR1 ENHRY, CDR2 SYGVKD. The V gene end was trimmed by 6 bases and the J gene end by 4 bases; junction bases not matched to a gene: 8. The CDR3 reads CAISVVGQIYGYTF. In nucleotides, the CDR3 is TGTGCCATCAGCGTGGTGGGACAGATCTATGGCTACACCTTC.

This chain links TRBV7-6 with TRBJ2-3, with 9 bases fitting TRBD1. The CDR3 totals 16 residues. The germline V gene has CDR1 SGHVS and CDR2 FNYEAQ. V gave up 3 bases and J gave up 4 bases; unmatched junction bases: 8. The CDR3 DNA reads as TGTGCCAGCAGCTTCCGGGACAGGGCCTTCGCAGATACGCAGTATTTT. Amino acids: CASSFRDRAFADTQYF.

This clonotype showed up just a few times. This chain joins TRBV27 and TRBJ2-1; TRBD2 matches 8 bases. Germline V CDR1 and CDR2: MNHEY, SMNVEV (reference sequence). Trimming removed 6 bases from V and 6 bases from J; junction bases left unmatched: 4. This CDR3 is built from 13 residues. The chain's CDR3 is CASRSGSPNEQFF. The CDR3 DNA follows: TGTGCCAGCAGGAGCGGGAGCCCCAATGAGCAGTTCTTC.